The 21 T cell receptor beta chains below come from one sample, sequenced in a study of T cells after yellow fever vaccination. TCRdb reprocessed the 5' RACE reads with MiXCR, giving one entry per CDR3 protein. The table has over 110,000 distinct CDR3 sequences, 7.7% seen once. Sequenced material: CD4+ T cells sorted from PBMCs, taken 5 days after the yellow fever booster vaccination. The receptors were sampled from a man aged 25 to 40 who received the YFV17D yellow fever vaccine.

This clonotype has at least ten counts. The V call is TRBV6-2 or TRBV6-3, the J call TRBJ1-5; D may be TRBD1 (5 bases). CDR3 length: 17 amino acids. With 6 bases removed from V and 4 bases from J, the gap between germline ends came to 22 bases. Germline CDR1 reads MNHEY; CDR2 reads SVGEGT. CDR3 nucleotides: TGTGCCAGCAGCGGGACTCACCCCGGTACTGTGAATCAGCCCCAGCATTTT. Amino acid sequence: CASSGTHPGTVNQPQHF.

As to this clonotype: A read error is possible here, since a much larger clone lies one base away. The chain combines TRBV2 with TRBJ2-4, with D possibly TRBD2 on 5 matching bases. Trimming cost V 6 bases and J 7 bases, with 28 bases left between them. The V gene's germline CDR1 is SNHLY and CDR2 FYNNEI. The CDR3 contains 18 residues. The CDR3 spells CASRAPVNRGSGNNIQYF. CDR3 in DNA: TGTGCCAGCAGGGCCCCGGTTAATCGCGGGTCGGGAAATAACATTCAGTACTTC.

This clonotype occurred many times. This chain joins TRBV9 and TRBJ2-5; 8 nucleotides match TRBD1. V dropped 4 bases and J dropped 3; count of bases not matched to a gene: 5. CDR1 SGDLS and CDR2 YYNGEE come from the germline V gene. The CDR3 has 14 amino acids. CDR3 sequence reads: CASSTGTGKETQYF. CDR3 nucleotides: TGTGCCAGCAGCACCGGGACAGGAAAAGAGACCCAGTACTTC.

This clonotype has a count of ten or more. This chain joins TRBV6-1 and TRBJ1-3; 8 positions match TRBD1. V gave up 8 bases and J gave up 4 bases; unmatched junction bases: 13. This CDR3 region has 16 residues. CDR1 is MNHNS, CDR2 SASEGT, per germline. The CDR3 is CASGSLRDRPGNTIYF. CDR3 in DNA: TGTGCCAGCGGTAGCCTCCGGGACAGGCCGGGAAACACCATATATTTT.

The sample holds many counts of this clonotype. The V call is TRBV7-2, the J call TRBJ1-5; 7 bases line up with TRBD1. V dropped 0 bases and J dropped 4; count of bases not matched to a gene: 3. Germline lookup yields CDR1 SGHTA and CDR2 FQGNSA. The CDR3 consists of 15 residues. The CDR3 DNA is TGTGCCAGCAGCTTAGCTACAGGGGCGAATCAGCCCCAGCATTTT. It specifies CASSLATGANQPQHF.

This clonotype was counted ten times or more. This chain connects TRBV7-9 to TRBJ1-5, with TRBD1 as a possible D gene (6 bases). Germline V gene lookup returns CDR1 SEHNR and CDR2 FQNEAQ (reference sequence). Trimming shortened V by 5 bases and J by 3 bases, and 11 bases separated the two germline ends. The length of the CDR3 is 14 residues. The CDR3 bases are TGTGCCAGCAGCCCCACAGGGTCCAATCAGCCCCAGCATTTT. It codes for CASSPTGSNQPQHF.

As concerns this clonotype: A read error may be the cause here, since a much bigger clone is one base away. The chain combines TRBV5-1 with TRBJ2-1, with TRBD2 matching 11 bases. The CDR3 covers 13 residues. Trimming took 5 bases from V and 8 from J; bases not matched to a gene: 3. The germline V gene has CDR1 SGHRS and CDR2 YFSETQ. CDR3 sequence: CASRTSGNHEQFF. For the CDR3, the DNA is TGCGCCAGCAGGACTAGCGGGAACCATGAGCAGTTCTTC.

This clonotype was seen repeatedly, ten times or more. This rearrangement joins TRBV5-1 to TRBJ2-5; D possibly corresponds to TRBD1 (6 bases). The V and J ends lost 3 bases and 4 bases respectively, with 10 bases between them. The CDR3 length is 13 residues. The V gene's germline CDR1 is SGHRS and CDR2 YFSETQ. In DNA, the CDR3 is TGCGCCAGCAGCTGGGCCAGGGGAGAGACCCAGTACTTC. Amino acids: CASSWARGETQYF.

This chain uses TRBV7-3 with TRBJ1-2; 8 bases are shared with TRBD1. The CDR3 consists of 15 residues. Germline values: CDR1 SGHTA, CDR2 FQGTGA. With 5 bases clipped from V and 2 bases from J, the junction kept 7 bases outside the gene matches. CDR3 sequence reads: CASSPTGGSNYGYTF. The CDR3, as DNA: TGTGCCAGCAGCCCCACAGGGGGGAGCAACTATGGCTACACCTTC. The variable domain in full, completed from reference TRBV7-3 and TRBJ1-2, reads GAGVSQTPSNKVTEKGKYVELRCDPISGHTALYWYRQSLGQGPEFLIYFQGTGAADDSGLPNDRFFAVRPEGSVSTLKIQRTERGDSAVYLCASSPTGGSNYGYTFGSGTRLTVV.

This clonotype was recorded at least ten times. The chain links TRBV7-2 to TRBJ2-3; 12 positions agree with TRBD1. Germline V gives CDR1 SGHTA, CDR2 FQGNSA. V trimming: 6 bases; J trimming: 6 bases; junction bases outside the gene matches: 13. CDR3 size: 17 residues. CDR3 amino acids: CASRSPLGQGAWDTQYF. In DNA form, the CDR3 reads TGTGCCAGCAGGTCCCCCCTGGGACAGGGGGCGTGGGATACGCAGTATTTT.

The table lists this clonotype with many counts. The rearrangement joins TRBV4-3 to TRBJ2-5; D remains ambiguous. CDR1 LGHNA and CDR2 YSLEER come from the germline V gene. The CDR3 consists of 13 residues. Trimming cost V 4 bases and J 5 bases, with 11 bases left between them. In DNA, the CDR3 is TGCGCCAGCAGCCCCCAGGTTGGTGAGACCCAGTACTTC. As protein: CASSPQVGETQYF.

This clonotype was seen repeatedly, ten times or more. The chain recombines TRBV6-1 with TRBJ2-5; D is possibly TRBD1 or TRBD2 (5 bases each). CDR3 size: 14 residues. The germline V gene has CDR1 MNHNS and CDR2 SASEGT. V lost 6 bases and J lost 1, with 12 bases in between. The CDR3 region is CASRPGTVQETQYF. In nucleotides, the CDR3 is TGTGCCAGCAGACCCGGGACGGTCCAAGAGACCCAGTACTTC.

This clonotype was found a few times. The CDR3 bases are TGCGCCAGCAGTCTTAGGGTTTCGGGAACATACGAGCAGTACTTC. It specifies CASSLRVSGTYEQYF. The chain carries TRBV23-1 and TRBJ2-7; possibly TRBD2 for D (5 bases). TRBV23-1 is labeled an ORF, and its function is uncertain. V lost 4 bases to trimming and J lost 4 bases, with 17 bases between them. The CDR3 is 15 amino acids.

The chain carries TRBV7-9 and TRBJ2-5, with no clear D. The V end lost 4 bases, the J end lost 0 bases, and 6 bases lay between the germline ends. The length of the CDR3 is 13 residues. Germline-derived CDR1 and CDR2 are SEHNR and FQNEAQ (reference sequence). CDR3 in amino acids: CASSSFNQETQYF. CDR3 coding DNA: TGTGCCAGCAGCTCGTTTAACCAAGAGACCCAGTACTTC.

The sample holds many counts of this clonotype. The chain combines TRBV7-2 with TRBJ2-7, with a possible D match to TRBD2 (6 bases). CDR3 length: 14 residues. V was trimmed by 2 bases and J by 0 bases, leaving 8 bases between them. Germline V gene data show CDR1 as SGHTA and CDR2 as FQGNSA. CDR3 bases: TGTGCCAGCAGCTTATTAGCGGACTCCTACGAGCAGTACTTC. This sequence encodes CASSLLADSYEQYF. Full variable domain (missing parts from reference TRBV7-2 and TRBJ2-7): GAGVSQSPSNKVTEKGKDVELRCDPISGHTALYWYRQSLGQGLEFLIYFQGNSAPDKSGLPSDRFSAERTGGSVSTLTIQRTQQEDSAVYLCASSLLADSYEQYFGPGTRLTVT.

This clonotype has a count of ten or more. This chain joins TRBV7-2 and TRBJ2-7, with D tentatively TRBD2 (6 bases). This CDR3 is built from 16 residues. CDR1 is SGHTA, CDR2 FQGNSA, per germline. Trimming removed 5 bases from V and 2 bases from J, with 19 bases in between. CDR3 in amino acids: CASSPDLGGNAYEQYF. The CDR3 nucleotides read TGTGCCAGCAGCCCAGATTTAGGAGGGAACGCCTACGAGCAGTACTTC.

This clonotype occurred many times. An end of the junction differs from the germline gene, which may be a read error. The V and J genes are TRBV7-7 and TRBJ2-1, with 16 nucleotides matching TRBD2. This CDR3 spans 19 amino acids. Germline V CDR1 and CDR2: SSHAT, FNYEAQ (reference sequence). The chain's CDR3 is CASSSQLPGTSGRGNEQFF. In nucleotides, the CDR3 is TGTGCTAGCAGCTCACAGTTGCCGGGGACTAGCGGGAGGGGCAATGAGCAGTTCTTC.

The CDR3 DNA reads TGTGCCAGCAGTTATGGGGGAACCGTCTACGAGCAGTACTTC. This codes for CASSYGGTVYEQYF. The chain links TRBV6-2 or TRBV6-3 to TRBJ2-7; possibly TRBD1 or TRBD2 for D (5 bases each). V was shortened by 3 bases and J by 3 bases, with 12 bases between the two germline ends. The length of the CDR3 is 14 residues. The germline V gene encodes CDR1 MNHEY and CDR2 SVGEGT.

This clonotype was seen ten or more times. The chain carries TRBV5-1 and TRBJ2-5; D might be TRBD2 (6 bases). The CDR3 extends over 15 amino acids. Trimming cost V 3 bases and J 4 bases, with 16 bases left between them. CDR1 SGHRS and CDR2 YFSETQ come from the germline V gene. The CDR3 DNA reads as TGCGCCAGCAGCTACCGGGGGAATGAGGGAGAGACCCAGTACTTC. Its translation: CASSYRGNEGETQYF.

This clonotype occurred a few times. The chain couples TRBV9 to TRBJ2-2, with 7 bases lining up with TRBD1. V shed 0 bases and J 6 bases; nucleotides not matched to a gene: 5. Per the germline V gene, CDR1 is SGDLS and CDR2 is YYNGEE. There are 15 residues in the CDR3. The CDR3 DNA is TGTGCCAGCAGCGTAGAGCCAGGGGGTGCCGGGGAGCTGTTTTTT. This translates into CASSVEPGGAGELFF.

This clonotype was counted many times. The chain has TRBV7-6 and TRBJ2-7; TRBD1 aligns across 10 bases. J gave up 3 bases and V 0 bases, and 2 bases lay outside the gene matches. The CDR3 contains 15 residues. Germline V CDR1 and CDR2: SGHVS, FNYEAQ. CDR3 protein: CASSLAGTGDYEQYF. DNA for the CDR3: TGTGCCAGCAGCTTAGCTGGGACAGGGGACTACGAGCAGTACTTC.